These 19 T cell receptor beta chains came from one sample sequenced in a study of OX40 agonist ivuxolimab in advanced cancers. Sequencing used immunoSEQ multiplex PCR; TCRdb keeps in-frame clones, though not all of them. The sample lists roughly 100,000 clones, roughly four fifths occurring once. Material: CD4+ or CD8+ T cells sorted from blood, obtained in a trial of the OX40 agonist ivuxolimab. The receptor source for this set is an adult with an advanced solid tumor such as melanoma, head and neck, liver or kidney cancer.

The chain combines TRBV5-5 with TRBJ1-5; D remains unclear. This CDR3 is built from 17 residues. Germline V gene sequence: CDR1 SGHKS, CDR2 YYEKEE (reference sequence). Between the trimmed V and J ends, which lost 3 bases and 4 bases, there was a span of 20 bases. The DNA for the CDR3 is TGTGCCAGCAGCTCCCTCGCGTACGGATGGAGGAATCAGCCCCAGCATTTT. Its protein product is CASSSLAYGWRNQPQHF.

The chain uses TRBV7-2 and TRBJ2-1, with D maybe TRBD1 (6 bases). CDR1 and CDR2 (germline): SGHTA, FQGNSA. This CDR3 has 15 residues. V lost 6 bases to trimming and J lost 0 bases, with 12 bases between them. DNA of the CDR3: TGTGCCAGCAGTCCGGGACACCCCTCCTACAATGAGCAGTTCTTC. This translates into CASSPGHPSYNEQFF.

The chain is built from TRBV7-9 and TRBJ2-1; 12 nucleotides align to TRBD2. V lost 1 base and J lost 12; bases outside the gene matches: 1. The CDR3 has 13 residues. CDR1 is SEHNR, CDR2 FQNEAQ, per germline (reference sequence). Written as DNA, the CDR3 is TGTGCCAGCAGCTTAGAACTAGCGGGAGGGCAGTTCTTC. Protein: CASSLELAGGQFF.

This clone has just one count. The V gene is TRBV4-1, the J gene TRBJ2-1; 8 bases align to TRBD1. Per the germline V gene, CDR1 is MGHRA and CDR2 is YSYEKL. This CDR3 comprises 15 residues. The trim removed 2 bases at V and 5 bases at J, leaving 5 bases unmatched. The CDR3 sequence is CASSQQGASNNEQFF. CDR3 sequence (DNA): TGCGCCAGCAGCCAACAGGGGGCATCTAACAATGAGCAGTTCTTC.

The rearrangement uses TRBV4-3 and TRBJ2-3, with D possibly TRBD2 on 5 matching bases. The CDR3 length is 13 residues. Trimming shortened V by 0 bases and J by 11 bases, and 12 bases separated the two germline ends. Germline CDR1 and CDR2: LGHNA and YSLEER. CDR3 nucleotides: TGCGCCAGCAGCCAAGAGCAATACGCGGGGCAGTATTTT. Translating it yields CASSQEQYAGQYF.

The chain uses TRBV28 and TRBJ2-3; tentatively, D is TRBD1 (5 bases). The germline CDR1 and CDR2 sequences are MDHEN and SYDVKM. CDR3 length equals 16 residues. The germline V and J ends were trimmed by 7 bases and 3 bases, with 20 bases remaining between them. In nucleotides, the CDR3 is TGTGCCAGCATCACTACCAGGGCCCAGGGTACAGATACGCAGTATTTT. It is translated as CASITTRAQGTDTQYF.

The chain joins TRBV6-5 to TRBJ2-2, with D hard to call. Germline V gene data show CDR1 as MNHEY and CDR2 as SVGAGI. V was trimmed by 1 base and J by 5 bases, leaving 8 bases between them. The CDR3 runs to 14 residues. DNA of the CDR3: TGTGCCAGCAGTTACTTCGGCGTGACCGGGGAGCTGTTTTTT. This codes for CASSYFGVTGELFF.

As regards this clone: A read error may account for a junction end that differs from germline. V usage is TRBV7-2 and J usage is TRBJ2-1, with 7 positions matching TRBD2. The CDR3 runs to 12 residues. CDR1 SGHTA and CDR2 FQGNSA come from the germline V gene. The CDR3 is CASSLVRGSVVF. The CDR3, as DNA: TGTGCCAGCAGCTTAGTGCGGGGGTCAGTGGTCTTC.

The chain joins TRBV5-1 to TRBJ2-1; D may be TRBD1 (6 bases). Trimming cost V 0 bases and J 6 bases, with 7 bases left between them. Germline assignment: CDR1 SGHRS and CDR2 YFSETQ. CDR3 size: 13 residues. CDR3 in DNA: TGCGCCAGCAGCTTGGGACAGGTCAATGAGCAGTTCTTC. Its protein is CASSLGQVNEQFF.

V is TRBV7-2 and J is TRBJ2-7; D remains ambiguous. Trimming cost V 1 base and J 2 bases, with 9 bases left between them. The CDR3 extends over 14 amino acids. The V gene's germline CDR1 is SGHTA and CDR2 FQGNSA. CDR3 sequence reads: CASSLDVQTYEQYF. For the CDR3, the DNA is TGTGCCAGCAGCTTAGACGTCCAAACCTACGAGCAGTACTTC.

The chain joins TRBV6-6 to TRBJ1-5; tentatively, D is TRBD1 (5 bases). From germline, CDR1 is MNHNY and CDR2 SVGAGI (reference sequence). Trimming took off 11 bases at V and 6 bases at J, with 17 bases between the two ends. CDR3 length equals 13 residues. The CDR3 region has the DNA TGTGCCCTGGGGGGGGGTTTCGTTCAGCCCCAGCATTTT. Translated, it gives CALGGGFVQPQHF.

The chain couples TRBV2 to TRBJ2-7; D is undetermined. This CDR3 comprises 13 residues. Germline CDR1 SNHLY, CDR2 FYNNEI. Between the trimmed V and J ends, which lost 7 bases and 0 bases, there was a span of 10 bases. CDR3 DNA: TGTGCCAGCACGGGCGGAGACTCCTACGAGCAGTACTTC. Translated: CASTGGDSYEQYF.

This clone has a single count. DNA for the CDR3: TGTGCCAGCAGCCACACAGGGGGCCAATATAGCAATCAGCCCCAGCATTTT. This gives the protein CASSHTGGQYSNQPQHF. The chain combines TRBV7-9 with TRBJ1-5, with TRBD1 matching 9 bases. This CDR3 has 17 residues. From germline, CDR1 is SEHNR and CDR2 FQNEAQ (reference sequence). V lost 5 bases to trimming and J lost 0 bases; unmatched junction nucleotides: 8.

The V gene is TRBV18, the J gene TRBJ2-7; 9 bases fit TRBD1. Per germline, CDR1 KGHSH and CDR2 LQKENI. The CDR3 contains 15 residues. The V segment lost 3 bases and the J segment 6 bases; nucleotides outside the gene matches: 9. For the CDR3, the DNA is TGTGCCAGCTCACCCCTCCGGGACAGGGACGCCGAGCAGTACTTC. Protein sequence: CASSPLRDRDAEQYF.

The chain combines TRBV11-2 with TRBJ2-3; TRBD1 matches 7 bases. The CDR3 length is 16 residues. Looked up from germline, CDR1 is SGHAT and CDR2 is FQNNGV. The trim removed 1 base at V and 5 bases at J, leaving 9 bases unmatched. CDR3 nucleotide sequence: TGTGCCAGCAGCTTAGGAGCGAGGGGGCTCGGAGATACGCAGTATTTT. Residues: CASSLGARGLGDTQYF. Full variable domain (rest looked up from reference TRBV11-2 and TRBJ2-3): EAGVAQSPRYKIIEKRQSVAFWCNPISGHATLYWYQQILGQGPKLLIQFQNNGVVDDSQLPKDRFSAERLKGVDSTLKIQPAKLEDSAVYLCASSLGARGLGDTQYFGPGTRLTVL.

The chain couples TRBV7-9 to TRBJ2-2; possibly TRBD1 for D (5 bases). V was clipped by 3 bases and J by 0 bases, with 14 bases between them. CDR3 length: 17 residues. Germline lookup yields CDR1 SEHNR and CDR2 FQNEAQ (reference sequence). In nucleotides, the CDR3 is TGTGCCAGCAGCTTGTATGGAGACAGACCGAACACCGGGGAGCTGTTTTTT. It codes for CASSLYGDRPNTGELFF.

The V and J genes are TRBV4-2 and TRBJ2-1; TRBD1 matches at 9 bases. V shed 2 bases, J shed 6 bases, and the junction held 5 bases outside the gene matches. Per germline, CDR1 LGHNA and CDR2 YNFKEQ. The CDR3 totals 15 residues. The CDR3 protein is CASSQTGQGTNEQFF. In nucleotides, the CDR3 is TGTGCCAGCAGCCAAACGGGACAGGGAACCAATGAGCAGTTCTTC.

The genes are TRBV6-5 and TRBJ2-1; TRBD2 matches at 11 bases. The CDR3 consists of 13 residues. V lost 8 bases to trimming and J lost 3 bases; unmatched junction nucleotides: 0. Germline V gene sequence: CDR1 MNHEY, CDR2 SVGAGI. The CDR3: CASGTSGYNEQFF. CDR3 DNA: TGTGCCAGCGGGACTAGCGGCTACAATGAGCAGTTCTTC.

J is TRBJ2-7 and V is TRBV7-9; 15 nucleotides match TRBD2. Looked up from germline, CDR1 is SEHNR and CDR2 is FQNEAQ (reference sequence). V gave up 4 bases and J gave up 6 bases; unmatched junction bases: 4. The CDR3 covers 15 residues. This CDR3 is CASSSEGLAGGEQYF. DNA of the CDR3: TGTGCCAGCAGCTCAGAGGGACTAGCGGGGGGCGAGCAGTACTTC.